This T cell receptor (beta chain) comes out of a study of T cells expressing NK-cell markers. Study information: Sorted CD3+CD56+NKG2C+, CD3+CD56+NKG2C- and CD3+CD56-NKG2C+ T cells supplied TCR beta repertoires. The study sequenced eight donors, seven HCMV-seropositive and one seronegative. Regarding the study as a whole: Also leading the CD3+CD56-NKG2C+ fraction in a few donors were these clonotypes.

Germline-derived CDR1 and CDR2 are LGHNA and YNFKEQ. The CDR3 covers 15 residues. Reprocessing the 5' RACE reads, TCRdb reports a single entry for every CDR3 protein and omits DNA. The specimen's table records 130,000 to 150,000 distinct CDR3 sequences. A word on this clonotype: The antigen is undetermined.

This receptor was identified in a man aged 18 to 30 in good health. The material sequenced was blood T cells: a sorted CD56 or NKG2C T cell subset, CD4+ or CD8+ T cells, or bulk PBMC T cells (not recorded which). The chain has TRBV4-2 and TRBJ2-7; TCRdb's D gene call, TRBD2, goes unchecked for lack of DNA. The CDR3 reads CASSQSRTHSYEQYF.